This is a list of T cell receptor beta chains from one sample in a study of T-cell memory formation after mild COVID-19. One entry per CDR3 protein results from TCRdb running MiXCR on the 5' RACE reads. Of 540,000 or so distinct CDR3 sequences listed, roughly 20% are singletons. Sequencing was done on a sample of PBMCs or a T cell subset sorted from them (not recorded which). The receptors originated from an adult woman who had mild COVID-19 (a few samples of this study predate the infection). Cell type and time point are not known. CDR3s include the opening cysteine and the closing phenylalanine or tryptophan. D genes are given only for firm matches. Expanded clones get a size class; other rows say once, few or many, or leave the size out.

TRBD1	-	TRBV12-5	18	TRBJ1-1	CASGLVSLTGQLFTEAFF	TGTGCTAGTGGTTTGGTTTCCTTAACGGGACAGCTTTTCACTGAAGCTTTCTTT
TRBD2	-	TRBV3-1	15	TRBJ2-1	CASSQAGTSGNEQFF	TGTGCCAGCAGCCAAGCGGGGACTAGCGGCAATGAGCAGTTCTTC
TRBD1	-	TRBV13	14	TRBJ2-1	CASATGGTYNEQFF	TGTGCCAGCGCAACAGGGGGCACCTACAATGAGCAGTTCTTC
TRBD2	few	TRBV29-1	13	TRBJ2-7	CSVSGTSTNEQYF	TGCAGCGTTAGCGGGACTAGCACTAACGAGCAGTACTTC
-	few	TRBV7-6	15	TRBJ2-5	CASSLVGAYQETQYF	TGTGCCAGCAGCTTAGTGGGAGCGTACCAAGAGACCCAGTACTTC
TRBD2	-	TRBV5-8	14	TRBJ2-5	CASSHGLAWETQYF	TGTGCCAGCAGCCATGGACTAGCTTGGGAGACCCAGTACTTC
-	-	TRBV12-3/TRBV12-4	12	TRBJ2-2	CASSMSSGELFF	TGTGCCAGCAGTATGTCCTCCGGGGAGCTGTTTTTT
-	many	TRBV24-1	15	TRBJ2-2	CATSALDGNTGELFF	TGTGCCACCAGTGCTCTGGACGGAAACACCGGGGAGCTGTTTTTT
-	-	TRBV20-1	13	TRBJ1-5	CSAREGSNQPQHF	TGCAGTGCTAGAGAGGGCAGTAATCAGCCCCAGCATTTT
-	-	TRBV14	13	TRBJ2-1	CASSQVKGIEQFF	TGTGCCAGCAGCCAAGTTAAGGGAATAGAGCAGTTCTTC
-	few	TRBV6-2/TRBV6-3	15	TRBJ2-7	CASSSHWRDSYEQYF	TGTGCCAGCAGCTCCCACTGGCGGGATTCCTACGAGCAGTACTTC
-	-	TRBV5-5	13	TRBJ1-2	CASSPDNNYGYTF	TGTGCCAGCAGCCCCGACAACAACTATGGCTACACCTTC
-	few	TRBV6-2/TRBV6-3	13	TRBJ2-1	CASSYSRAREQFF	TGTGCCAGCAGTTACTCAAGGGCGAGGGAGCAGTTCTTC
-	few	TRBV11-1	16	TRBJ2-2	CASSLEGTIAPGELFF	TGTGCCAGCAGCTTGGAAGGGACAATAGCCCCCGGGGAGCTGTTTTTT
-	-	TRBV5-1	16	TRBJ2-5	CASSLSPEINQETQYF	TGCGCCAGCAGCTTGTCTCCAGAGATTAACCAAGAGACCCAGTACTTC
TRBD1	-	TRBV5-1	14	TRBJ2-7	CASSAQGASYEQYF	TGCGCCAGCAGCGCGCAGGGGGCTTCCTACGAGCAGTACTTC
TRBD2	once	TRBV20-1	18	TRBJ2-1	CSASLLAGPPSSYNEQFF	TGCAGTGCTAGCTTACTAGCGGGACCGCCGAGCTCCTACAATGAGCAGTTCTTC
-	few	TRBV3-1	17	TRBJ2-1	CASSRTSRRLTNNEQFF	TGTGCCAGCAGCCGCACGTCTCGGCGTCTCACTAACAATGAGCAGTTCTTC
-	few	TRBV5-6	13	TRBJ1-1	CASSLLPGTEAFF	TGTGCCAGCAGCTTGCTGCCTGGGACTGAAGCTTTCTTT
-	-	TRBV20-1	10	TRBJ2-1	CSATGYEQFF	TGCAGTGCGACCGGCTATGAGCAGTTCTTC
TRBD1	few	TRBV4-2	18	TRBJ2-1	CASSPIGRTGSAIREQFF	TGTGCCAGCAGCCCTATCGGCCGGACAGGATCAGCAATACGTGAGCAGTTCTTC
-	-	TRBV11-3	15	TRBJ2-5	CASSLDRTPGETQYF	TGTGCCAGCAGCTTAGACCGGACCCCAGGGGAGACCCAGTACTTC
-	many	TRBV6-5	14	TRBJ2-5	CASSYSGLRETQYF	TGTGCCAGCAGTTACTCTGGGCTACGAGAGACCCAGTACTTC
TRBD2	-	TRBV27	16	TRBJ2-2	CASSLEREDRSGELFF	TGTGCCAGCAGTTTGGAACGGGAGGATAGGTCCGGGGAGCTGTTTTTT
TRBD2	-	TRBV24-1	12	TRBJ2-3	CATGTTTDTQYF	TGTGCCACCGGGACTACCACAGATACGCAGTATTTT
-	once	TRBV2	14	TRBJ2-5	CASNGGLTGETQYF	TGTGCCAGCAATGGAGGCCTGACGGGAGAGACCCAGTACTTC
-	few	TRBV7-2	16	TRBJ2-2	CASSAKPGHITGELFF	TGTGCCAGCAGCGCGAAGCCGGGACATATCACCGGGGAGCTGTTTTTT
-	-	TRBV3-1	12	TRBJ2-2	CASSQVGWELFF	TGTGCCAGCAGCCAAGTTGGATGGGAGCTGTTTTTT
-	-	TRBV20-1	10	TRBJ2-5	CSVPGETQYF	TGCAGTGTTCCGGGGGAGACCCAGTACTTC
TRBD2	few	TRBV15	15	TRBJ2-5	CATSTRTSYQETQYF	TGTGCCACCAGCACCCGGACTAGCTACCAAGAGACCCAGTACTTC
-	-	TRBV11-2	13	TRBJ2-5	CASSLVSVETQYF	TGTGCCAGCAGCTTAGTGTCTGTGGAGACCCAGTACTTC
TRBD2	-	TRBV18	17	TRBJ2-1	CASSPPVLAGLQNEQFF	TGTGCCAGCTCACCCCCCGTACTAGCGGGCCTCCAGAATGAGCAGTTCTTC
-	-	TRBV4-2	14	TRBJ1-1	CASSLNRWNTEAFF	TGTGCCAGCAGCCTAAACAGGTGGAACACTGAAGCTTTCTTT
-	-	TRBV5-1	15	TRBJ2-1	CASSLQVTTYNEQFF	TGCGCCAGCAGCTTGCAGGTGACGACATACAATGAGCAGTTCTTC
TRBD1	-	TRBV7-6	18	TRBJ2-3	CASSSRRPDRGNSDTQYF	TGTGCCAGCAGCTCCCGAAGACCGGACAGGGGAAACTCAGATACGCAGTATTTT
-	few	TRBV20-1	13	TRBJ2-3	CSAIRKSGDTQYF	TGCAGTGCTATTCGGAAGTCAGGAGATACGCAGTATTTT
-	many	TRBV7-9	14	TRBJ1-5	CASSDSSRVQPQHF	TGTGCCAGCTCCGATTCCTCCAGGGTTCAGCCCCAGCATTTT
TRBD1	few	TRBV7-9	13	TRBJ2-7	CASSLSAGGEQYF	TGTGCCAGCAGCTTATCCGCAGGGGGCGAGCAGTACTTC
-	few	TRBV29-1	12	TRBJ1-1	CSVEGGNTEAFF	TGCAGCGTTGAAGGCGGGAACACTGAAGCTTTCTTT
-	-	TRBV25-1	14	TRBJ1-5	CASSEIGGDQPQHF	TGTGCCAGCAGTGAAATAGGGGGGGATCAGCCCCAGCATTTT
-	-	TRBV12-5	13	TRBJ2-5	CASERRPQETQYF	TGTGCTAGTGAACGACGTCCGCAAGAGACCCAGTACTTC